The 8 T cell receptor beta chains in this list originate from one sample, sequenced in a study of blood T cells in healthy people across ages. The second PCR ran about 6 to 12 cycles with a sample-barcoded 5' primer and J-beta primers. TCRdb ran MiXCR on the 5' RACE reads and lists one entry per CDR3 protein. Of about 640,000 distinct CDR3 sequences in the sample, roughly 53% are singletons; the top ten hold approximately 37%. What was sequenced was blood. These receptors all come from a man in his 60s in good health.

In DNA form, the CDR3 reads TGCAGTGCTAGTTCTCTTAGCTCCTACAATGAGCAGTTCTTC. Its translation: CSASSLSSYNEQFF. The chain employs TRBV20-1 and TRBJ2-1, with no clear D. CDR1 DFQATT and CDR2 SNEGSKA come from the germline V gene (reference sequence). Deletions cut 3 bases from V and 0 bases from J, with 9 bases between. The CDR3 length is 14 residues.

The chain is built from TRBV25-1 and TRBJ1-2, with D possibly TRBD1 on 6 matching bases. Germline-derived CDR1 and CDR2 are MGHDK and SYGVNS. The CDR3 totals 14 residues. V was pared by 4 bases and J by 1 base, with 10 bases between. Here the CDR3 reads CASSGGAFNYGYTF. The CDR3 coding sequence is TGTGCCAGCAGTGGGGGGGCCTTTAACTATGGCTACACCTTC.

This clonotype showed up just once. The rearrangement uses TRBV25-1 and TRBJ1-5; 7 nucleotides agree with TRBD1. The CDR3 has 14 amino acids. Germline trimming cut 6 bases from V and 3 bases from J; bases unmatched to any gene: 5. Germline CDR1 and CDR2: MGHDK and SYGVNS. The CDR3 region has the DNA TGTGCCAGCAGCCAGACAGGGTACAATCAGCCCCAGCATTTT. Amino acid sequence: CASSQTGYNQPQHF.

In this sample, this clonotype turned up a few times. CDR3 coding DNA: TGTGCCAGCAGTTCAACAGGGGCCACCTCTGGGGCCAACGTCCTGACTTTC. It is translated as CASSSTGATSGANVLTF. The chain recombines TRBV6-2 or TRBV6-3 with TRBJ2-6; 7 bases line up with TRBD1. Germline lookup yields CDR1 MNHEY and CDR2 SVGEGT. J lost 0 bases, V lost 4 bases, and 6 bases had no gene match. This CDR3 spans 17 amino acids.

The V and J genes are TRBV12-5 and TRBJ2-7; 7 positions match TRBD1. Germline V CDR1 and CDR2: LGHNT, FRNRAP. V lost 6 bases, J lost 4 bases, and 6 bases stayed unmatched. The CDR3 is 13 residues long. The CDR3 reads CASGHGTVYEQYF. CDR3 nucleotide sequence: TGTGCTAGTGGCCACGGGACAGTTTACGAGCAGTACTTC.

The chain employs TRBV2 and TRBJ2-1; TRBD2 matches at 9 bases. Germline CDR1 SNHLY, CDR2 FYNNEI. V gave up 6 bases and J gave up 2 bases; unmatched junction bases: 8. CDR3 size: 16 residues. Written as DNA, the CDR3 is TGTGCCAGCAGGACTAGCGGCGGCCGCCCCTACAATGAGCAGTTCTTC. Translated: CASRTSGGRPYNEQFF.

This clonotype was seen once. The V gene is TRBV7-2, the J gene TRBJ1-2; no clear D. Germline-derived CDR1 and CDR2 are SGHTA and FQGNSA. This CDR3 is 15 amino acids long. The ends were cut back, 5 bases at V and 4 bases at J, with 17 bases in the middle. The CDR3 bases are TGTGCCAGCAGCCCAGCGGGAGGGAGATCCTATGGCTACACCTTC. Its protein is CASSPAGGRSYGYTF. The whole variable domain, filled in from reference TRBV7-2 and TRBJ1-2, reads GAGVSQSPSNKVTEKGKDVELRCDPISGHTALYWYRQSLGQGLEFLIYFQGNSAPDKSGLPSDRFSAERTGGSVSTLTIQRTQQEDSAVYLCASSPAGGRSYGYTFGSGTRLTVV.

This chain uses TRBV11-2 with TRBJ2-5; D gene uncertain. CDR3 length equals 13 residues. V was trimmed by 1 base and J by 7 bases, leaving 10 bases between them. Germline V gives CDR1 SGHAT, CDR2 FQNNGV. The CDR3 reads CASSLGAPRTQYF. As DNA, the CDR3 is TGTGCCAGCAGCTTAGGGGCCCCCCGGACCCAGTACTTC.